This T cell receptor (beta chain) appears in the sequencing data of a study of T cell changes during pregnancy in multiple sclerosis (dated by TCRdb to the late 2010s). At the level of the whole study: In women with multiple sclerosis, the researchers looked at how the T cell repertoire shifted as pregnancy progressed.

The library was obtained by the immunoSEQ multiplex PCR assay. TCRdb retrieved this table from immuneACCESS and kept in-frame rearrangements only. Not all clones are present; in checked studies, unresolved V genes account for under half, and no reason is known for the remainder. This sample is represented by under 55,000 clones; around 94% of them were singletons. The ten largest clones take up around 0.76% of the sample. In regard to this clone: There is no known antigen for this receptor. No qualities accompany the bases; no much larger clone lies one base away.

V is cut by 2 bases and J by 2 bases, and the space between the germline ends is 17 bases. CDR1 SGHNT and CDR2 YYREEE were looked up in the germline V gene (reference sequence). Its CDR3 holds 17 amino acids, cysteine through phenylalanine. Solely the CDR3 DNA is kept, with 51 bases framed from the first base. The receptor was isolated from a female donor with multiple sclerosis, enrolled in a pregnancy study. The starting material was CD4+ T cells from peripheral blood mononuclear cells, obtained in the third trimester of pregnancy. The sequence joins TRBV5-4 to TRBJ1-3; no D gene call is confident. The CDR3 here reads CASSLQSALKTGNTIYF. In nucleotide form, the sequence is TGTGCCAGCAGCTTACAGTCTGCTCTTAAAACTGGAAACACCATATATTTT. Outside the CDR3, residues come from the reference TRBV5-4 and TRBJ1-3 proteins, so the full variable domain is: ETGVTQSPTHLIKTRGQQVTLRCSSQSGHNTVSWYQQALGQGPQFIFQYYREEENGRGNFPPRFSGLQFPNYSSELNVNALELDDSALYLCASSLQSALKTGNTIYFGEGSWLTVV.